This T cell receptor (beta chain) came from a study of cytomegalovirus exposure and HLA in healthy donors. Study-wide results and caveats: The study found most TCR sequences rare, yet found some public TCRs in many donors.

Notes on this clone: The target antigen is unknown.

Those who donated were healthy bone marrow donors. The study ran its PCR with 60 Vbeta and 13 Jbeta primers. Some clones are missing from TCRdb's copy, which holds only in-frame ones; the method was immunoSEQ multiplex PCR. This table holds 100,000 or so clones, approximately 80% found once. The sequencing input was PBMCs. The receptor was derived from a woman in her thirties or forties in good health and CMV-seropositive.

DNA for the CDR3: TGTGCCATCAGACGTAGAGAGACAGGGGAGGCTGGCTACACCTTC. Its protein product is CAIRRRETGEAGYTF. The rearrangement uses TRBV10-3 and TRBJ1-2, with TRBD1 matching over 8 bases. V shed 6 bases and J 7 bases; nucleotides not matched to a gene: 13. This CDR3 contains 15 residues. Looked up from germline, CDR1 is ENHRY and CDR2 is SYGVKD.